These 5 T cell receptor beta chains came from one sample sequenced in a study of tumor-infiltrating lymphocytes in primary liver carcinoma. Starting from roughly 540 ng of total RNA, TCR beta cDNA was produced with a primer in the constant region. Libraries for TCR beta were built through three nested multiplex PCR rounds, which together made up a slightly modified ARM-PCR procedure. It was with TRBV1-TRBV30 forward primers and a C-beta reverse primer that the first two PCR rounds were run, at around 11 cycles each. TCRdb called the multiplex PCR reads again in MiXCR, with one record for every CDR3 protein. This table has approximately 210,000 distinct CDR3 sequences, roughly two thirds appearing once. Germline DNA was extracted too, while blood RNA derived from unsorted whole blood. Sequencing input: peripheral blood. The receptors derive from a woman in her sixties or seventies with primary liver carcinoma and hepatitis B virus infection.

On this clonotype itself: A much larger clone is a single base away; this may be a read error. The V call is TRBV12-3 or TRBV12-4, the J call TRBJ2-6; D not certain. The CDR3 contains 15 residues. The germline V and J ends were trimmed by 2 bases and 2 bases, with 7 bases remaining between them. CDR3 protein: CASSLMSTGANVLTF. CDR3 bases: TGTGCCAGCAGTTTAATGTCAACTGGGGCCAACGTCCTGACTTTC.

Turning to this clonotype: A much larger clone lies one base from this, so it may be a read error. The V gene is TRBV6-6, the J gene TRBJ2-5, with D maybe TRBD2 (6 bases). The CDR3 consists of 15 residues. CDR1 MNHNY and CDR2 SVGAGI come from the germline V gene (reference sequence). This CDR3 reads CVSSYSSAGRETQYF. As DNA, the CDR3 is TGTGTCAGCAGTTACTCGTCCGCGGGGCGGGAGACCCAGTACTTC.

The chain joins TRBV5-1 to TRBJ1-1; D uncertain. Germline assignment: CDR1 SGHRS and CDR2 YFSETQ. The CDR3 covers 11 residues. The V and J ends lost 5 bases and 7 bases respectively, with 9 bases between them. CDR3 sequence reads: CASRGPDEAFF. CDR3 in DNA: TGCGCCAGCAGGGGTCCCGATGAAGCTTTCTTT. Full variable domain (missing parts from reference TRBV5-1 and TRBJ1-1): KAGVTQTPRYLIKTRGQQVTLSCSPISGHRSVSWYQQTPGQGLQFLFEYFSETQRNKGNFPGRFSGRQFSNSRSEMNVSTLELGDSALYLCASRGPDEAFFGQGTRLTVV.

This clonotype appeared many times. V gene TRBV12-3 or TRBV12-4 combines with J gene TRBJ1-1; 8 bases are a match to TRBD1. This CDR3 spans 13 amino acids. The V segment lost 7 bases and the J segment 2 bases; nucleotides outside the gene matches: 3. In DNA, the CDR3 is TGTGCCAGCACCAGGGGGCGAAACACTGAAGCTTTCTTT. Translating gives CASTRGRNTEAFF.

In this sample, this clonotype turned up a few times. CDR3 in amino acids: CASSADNNQETQYF. DNA for the CDR3: TGTGCCAGCAGTGCCGACAACAACCAAGAGACCCAGTACTTC. V is TRBV28 and J is TRBJ2-5; no clear D gene. The CDR3 runs 14 residues. Germline V CDR1 and CDR2: MDHEN, SYDVKM. V was trimmed by 5 bases and J by 0 bases, leaving 10 bases between them.